This T cell receptor (beta chain) originates from a study of T cells expressing NK-cell markers. At the level of the study: Sorted CD3+CD56-NKG2C+, CD3+CD56+NKG2C+ and CD3+CD56+NKG2C- T cells supplied the TCR beta repertoires. The eight sequenced donors comprised seven who were HCMV-seropositive and one who was seronegative. Whole-study results and caveats: A range of about 1.0-8% of CD8+ T cells consisted of dominant NKG2C+ clonotypes in about six donors. Topping the CD3+CD56-NKG2C+ fraction as well were these clonotypes, in a few donors.

Germline CDR1 KGHDR, CDR2 SFDVKD. This CDR3 region has 15 residues. Each CDR3 protein gets one entry in TCRdb, which reprocessed the 5' RACE reads and gives no DNA. This sample's clone table lists 550,000 to 600,000 distinct CDR3 sequences. About this clonotype: The target antigen is unknown.

This sequence joins TRBV24-1 and TRBJ2-5; the D call of TRBD2 rests on TCRdb alone, since no DNA is present to check it. The source of this sequence is a man aged 18 to 30 in good health. What was sequenced was blood T cells: a sorted CD56 or NKG2C T cell subset, CD4+ or CD8+ T cells, or bulk PBMC T cells (not recorded which). The CDR3 reads CATSDLMSGRETQYF.